This record looks at one T cell receptor beta chain sequence and its context. Its specificity is unknown. Sequencing was performed with immunoSEQ multiplex PCR; in TCRdb, only in-frame clones are kept and a portion is missing. The sample yields around 250,000 clones, 90% seen once. Trimming left V 3 bases short and J 0 bases short, with 22 bases between. In germline, CDR1 is SGHDT, CDR2 YYEEEE. CDR3 length: 18 amino acids. The data are from a study of cytomegalovirus exposure and HLA in healthy donors. Study as a whole: The approximately 720 first-cohort repertoires and the roughly 120 validation repertoires shared the same platform, a later analysis reported.

Study conclusions and caveats: The tendency of first-cohort TCR clusters to co-occur in the 90 to 150 validation repertoires emerged from a later analysis.

The validation cohort, a group of around 120 subjects, included the donors and was separate from the approximately 650-subject first cohort. Input material: PBMCs. The gene calls are TRBV5-6 and TRBJ2-7, with a possible D match to TRBD2 (6 bases). This sequence was found in a woman aged 18-29 years in good health and CMV-seronegative. The CDR3 bases are TGTGCCAGCAGCTGTACGGGGACTGGCGGCATTAGCTCCTACGAGCAGTACTTC. This encodes CASSCTGTGGISSYEQYF.